The text below deals with one T cell receptor (beta chain). Germline V gene lookup returns CDR1 SGHTA and CDR2 FQGNSA. This CDR3 region has 12 residues. V was clipped by 6 bases and J by 10 bases, with 14 bases between them. TCRdb re-analysed the RT-PCR reads in MiXCR, keeping a single row per CDR3 protein. The sample carries fewer than 800,000 distinct CDR3 sequences, 12% to 15% recorded once. The V and J genes are TRBV7-2 and TRBJ2-3, with D possibly being TRBD2 (6 bases). Sample: memory CD4+ T cells from blood. The TCR originated in a female donor in good health, serving as a healthy control. The CDR3 spells CASSEDGGSQYF. CDR3 coding DNA: TGTGCCAGCAGTGAAGATGGGGGGTCGCAGTATTTT.